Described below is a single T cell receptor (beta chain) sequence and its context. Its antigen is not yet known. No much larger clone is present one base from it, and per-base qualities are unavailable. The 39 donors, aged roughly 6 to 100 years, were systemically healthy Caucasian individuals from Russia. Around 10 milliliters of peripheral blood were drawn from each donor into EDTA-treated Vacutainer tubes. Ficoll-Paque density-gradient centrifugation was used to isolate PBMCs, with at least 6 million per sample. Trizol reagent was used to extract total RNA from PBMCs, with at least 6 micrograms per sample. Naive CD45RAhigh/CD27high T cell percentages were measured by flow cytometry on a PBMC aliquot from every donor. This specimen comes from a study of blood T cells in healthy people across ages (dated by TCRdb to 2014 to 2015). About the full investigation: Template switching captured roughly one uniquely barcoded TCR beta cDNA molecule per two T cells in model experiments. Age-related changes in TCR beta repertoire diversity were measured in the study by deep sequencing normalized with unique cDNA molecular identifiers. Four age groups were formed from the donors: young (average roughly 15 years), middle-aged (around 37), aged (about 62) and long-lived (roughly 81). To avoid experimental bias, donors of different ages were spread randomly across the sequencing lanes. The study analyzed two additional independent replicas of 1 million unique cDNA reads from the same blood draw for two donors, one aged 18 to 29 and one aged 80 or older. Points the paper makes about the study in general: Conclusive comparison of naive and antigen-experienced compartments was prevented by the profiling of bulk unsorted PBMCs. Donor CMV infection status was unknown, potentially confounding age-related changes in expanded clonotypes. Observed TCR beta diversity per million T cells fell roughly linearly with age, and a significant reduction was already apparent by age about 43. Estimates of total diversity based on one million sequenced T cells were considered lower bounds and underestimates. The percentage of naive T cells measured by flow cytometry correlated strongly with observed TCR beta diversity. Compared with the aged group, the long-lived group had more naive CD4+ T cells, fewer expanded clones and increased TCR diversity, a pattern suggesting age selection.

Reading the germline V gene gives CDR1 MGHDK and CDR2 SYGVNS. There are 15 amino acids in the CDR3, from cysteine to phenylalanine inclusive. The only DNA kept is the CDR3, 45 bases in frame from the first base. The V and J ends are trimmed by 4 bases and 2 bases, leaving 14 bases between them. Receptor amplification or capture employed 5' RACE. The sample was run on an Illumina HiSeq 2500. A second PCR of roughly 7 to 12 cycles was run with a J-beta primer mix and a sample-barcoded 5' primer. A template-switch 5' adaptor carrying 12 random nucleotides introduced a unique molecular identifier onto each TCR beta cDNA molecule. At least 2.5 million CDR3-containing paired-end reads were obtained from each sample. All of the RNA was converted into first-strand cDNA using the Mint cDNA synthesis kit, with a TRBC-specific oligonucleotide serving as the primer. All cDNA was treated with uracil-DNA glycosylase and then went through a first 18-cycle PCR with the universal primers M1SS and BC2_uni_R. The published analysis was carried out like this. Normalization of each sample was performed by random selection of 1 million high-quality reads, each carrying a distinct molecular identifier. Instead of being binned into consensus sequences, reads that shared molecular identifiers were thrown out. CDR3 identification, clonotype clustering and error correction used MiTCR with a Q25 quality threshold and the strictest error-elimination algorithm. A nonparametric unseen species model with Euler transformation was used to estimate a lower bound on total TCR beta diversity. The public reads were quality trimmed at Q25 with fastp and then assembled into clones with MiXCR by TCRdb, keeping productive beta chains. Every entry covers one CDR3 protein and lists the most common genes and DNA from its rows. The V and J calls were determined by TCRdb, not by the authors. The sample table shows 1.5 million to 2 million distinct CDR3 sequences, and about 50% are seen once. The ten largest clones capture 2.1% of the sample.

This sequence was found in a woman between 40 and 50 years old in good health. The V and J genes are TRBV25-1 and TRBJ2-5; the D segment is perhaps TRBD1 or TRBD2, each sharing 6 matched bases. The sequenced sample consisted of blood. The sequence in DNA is TGTGCCAGCAGTGTCATAGGAGGGACACAAGAGACCCAGTACTTC. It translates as CASSVIGGTQETQYF.